Below, 20 T cell receptor beta chains from the same sample are listed, as sequenced in a study of cytomegalovirus exposure and HLA in healthy donors (dated by TCRdb to about 2017). Library preparation employed the immunoSEQ multiplex PCR assay. What TCRdb holds here is the immuneACCESS table cut down to in-frame rearrangements. Part of the clones is not present; checked against another copy, under half of the missing clones reflect an unresolved V gene, and the others are unexplained. For this sample the table gives 250,000 to 400,000 clones, of which nearly 90% were detected only once. The top ten clonotypes cover roughly 0.88% of the sample. Sequenced input: PBMCs. The receptors come from a man aged 25 to 45 in good health and CMV-seronegative.

In DNA form, the CDR3 reads TGTGCCAGCAGGGGGACAGGTCAAGAGACCCAGTACTTC. It encodes CASRGTGQETQYF. This chain links TRBV7-9 with TRBJ2-5; 8 positions match TRBD1. Trimming took 6 bases from V and 2 from J; bases not matched to a gene: 2. CDR1 and CDR2 from the germline V gene are SEHNR and FQNEAQ (reference sequence). This CDR3 contains 13 residues.

In the case of this clone: Additional DNA sequences in this sample encode the identical CDR3. The DNA of the CDR3 is TGTGCCAGCAGTTACTCGGGGACAGGGGGCTTAGAGACCCAGTACTTC. Translated, it gives CASSYSGTGGLETQYF. The genes are TRBV6-5 and TRBJ2-5; 12 bases line up with TRBD1. The germline gives CDR1 MNHEY, CDR2 SVGAGI. Trimming removed 0 bases from V and 4 bases from J; junction bases left unmatched: 3. CDR3 length: 16 amino acids.

The table lists this clone with a count of one. The genes are TRBV5-6 and TRBJ1-2; 7 bases line up with TRBD1. The CDR3 length is 15 residues. Germline trimming cut 4 bases from V and 4 bases from J; bases unmatched to any gene: 10. Germline V gene sequence: CDR1 SGHDT, CDR2 YYEEEE. The CDR3 region is CASSRRDSKGYGYTF. CDR3 DNA: TGTGCCAGCAGCCGCCGGGACAGTAAGGGCTATGGCTACACCTTC.

The chain combines TRBV6-5 with TRBJ2-1; the match to TRBD1 covers 10 bases. Germline CDR1 MNHEY, CDR2 SVGAGI. The CDR3 is made up of 15 amino acids. Trimming removed 6 bases from V and 4 bases from J; junction bases left unmatched: 6. The CDR3 nucleotides read TGTGCCAGCAGGCCCGGGACAGGGGCGTACAATGAGCAGTTCTTC. Residues: CASRPGTGAYNEQFF.

The chain employs TRBV5-1 and TRBJ1-3; the D gene is possibly TRBD1 (5 bases). The CDR3 extends over 13 amino acids. V dropped 4 bases and J dropped 4 bases, with 9 bases sitting between them. CDR1 is SGHRS, CDR2 YFSETQ, per germline. CDR3 in DNA: TGCGCCAGCAGCCCTGACAGAGGAAACACCATATATTTT. Its translation: CASSPDRGNTIYF.

The chain combines TRBV11-2 with TRBJ2-1; 10 bases line up with TRBD2. V lost 6 bases to trimming and J lost 0 bases; unmatched junction nucleotides: 2. CDR3 length equals 15 residues. Looked up from germline, CDR1 is SGHAT and CDR2 is FQNNGV. DNA of the CDR3: TGTGCCAGCAGTCGGACTAGCGGCTCCTACAATGAGCAGTTCTTC. This codes for CASSRTSGSYNEQFF. The full variable domain, rest sourced from reference TRBV11-2 and TRBJ2-1, is EAGVAQSPRYKIIEKRQSVAFWCNPISGHATLYWYQQILGQGPKLLIQFQNNGVVDDSQLPKDRFSAERLKGVDSTLKIQPAKLEDSAVYLCASSRTSGSYNEQFFGPGTRLTVL.

The genes are TRBV4-1 and TRBJ2-7; TRBD1 matches 9 bases. The junction had 9 bases not matched to a gene; V was cut back by 0 bases and J by 0 bases. CDR1 is MGHRA, CDR2 YSYEKL, per germline. The CDR3 is 18 amino acids. CDR3 DNA: TGCGCCAGCAGCCAAGAAGGTGTCCCGGGACAGGGCTCCTACGAGCAGTACTTC. Protein: CASSQEGVPGQGSYEQYF.

This chain uses TRBV13 with TRBJ2-7; TRBD2 matches 10 bases. The J segment lost 4 bases and the V segment lost 5 bases, leaving 8 bases of the junction unmatched. This CDR3 comprises 15 residues. Germline CDR1 reads PRHDT; CDR2 reads FYEKMQ (reference sequence). This CDR3 reads CASSLGTSESYEQYF. The CDR3 DNA follows: TGTGCCAGCAGCCTCGGGACTAGCGAATCATACGAGCAGTACTTC.

The chain has TRBV6-1 and TRBJ2-7, with TRBD2 matching over 10 bases. V shed 6 bases, J shed 6 bases, and the junction held 5 bases outside the gene matches. CDR3 length: 13 residues. Germline values: CDR1 MNHNS, CDR2 SASEGT. This chain's CDR3 is CASRPSGGLEQYF. The CDR3 coding sequence is TGTGCCAGCAGGCCTAGCGGGGGTCTCGAGCAGTACTTC.

The chain is built from TRBV11-2 and TRBJ2-1; D gene ambiguous. V gave up 0 bases and J gave up 8 bases, with 8 bases separating them. This CDR3 comprises 13 residues. CDR1 is SGHAT and CDR2 is FQNNGV in the germline V gene. CDR3 DNA sequence: TGTGCCAGCAGCTTAGAGGCCGTGCATGAGCAGTTCTTC. Protein product: CASSLEAVHEQFF.

V gene TRBV5-5 combines with J gene TRBJ1-6, with 9 bases that match TRBD1. Germline values: CDR1 SGHKS, CDR2 YYEKEE (reference sequence). The ends lost 4 bases at V and 9 bases at J; junction bases unmatched: 11. The CDR3 covers 16 residues. The CDR3 reads CASSRRPGTGSSPLHF. DNA of the CDR3: TGTGCCAGCAGCCGCCGGCCGGGGACAGGGTCTTCACCCCTCCACTTT.

The chain uses TRBV6-5 and TRBJ2-3; TRBD1 aligns across 8 bases. The CDR3 runs 15 residues. CDR1 and CDR2 (germline): MNHEY, SVGAGI. Trimming removed 5 bases from V and 1 base from J; junction bases left unmatched: 5. The DNA of the CDR3 is TGTGCCAGCAGTCATACAGGGGGAGGCACAGATACGCAGTATTTT. Its translation is CASSHTGGGTDTQYF.

This rearrangement joins TRBV19 to TRBJ1-5; TRBD1 agrees at 10 bases. The CDR3 sequence is 16 residues long. The J segment lost 1 base and the V segment lost 3 bases, leaving 3 bases of the junction unmatched. The V gene's germline CDR1 is LNHDA and CDR2 SQIVND (reference sequence). The CDR3 bases are TGTGCCAGTAGTATTTCGACAGGGGGCAGCAATCAGCCCCAGCATTTT. This translates into CASSISTGGSNQPQHF.

The chain uses TRBV6-1 and TRBJ2-3; D possibly corresponds to TRBD1 (5 bases). The CDR3 contains 13 residues. CDR1 is MNHNS, CDR2 SASEGT, per germline. V lost 7 bases and J lost 2, with 10 bases in between. This CDR3 is CASTQAYTDTQYF. Here the CDR3 DNA reads TGTGCCAGCACACAGGCATACACAGATACGCAGTATTTT.

The J gene is TRBJ1-2, the V gene TRBV27; 8 positions agree with TRBD1. This CDR3 contains 13 residues. CDR1 is MNHEY and CDR2 is SMNVEV in the germline V gene (reference sequence). V lost 7 bases to trimming and J lost 0 bases; unmatched junction nucleotides: 1. The CDR3 is CASKQGANYGYTF. In DNA form, the CDR3 reads TGTGCCAGCAAACAGGGGGCTAACTATGGCTACACCTTC.

V gene TRBV6-1 combines with J gene TRBJ2-7; D remains unclear. Trimming cost V 1 base and J 0 bases, with 10 bases left between them. CDR3 length: 15 residues. Germline V gene data show CDR1 as MNHNS and CDR2 as SASEGT. CDR3 in DNA: TGTGCCAGCAGTGAAGGGGTGACTTCCTCCTACGAGCAGTACTTC. Residues: CASSEGVTSSYEQYF.

The chain has TRBV27 and TRBJ1-1, with 9 positions matching TRBD1. The J segment lost 4 bases and the V segment lost 5 bases, leaving 8 bases of the junction unmatched. The CDR3 is made up of 15 amino acids. Germline CDR1 and CDR2: MNHEY and SMNVEV (reference sequence). For the CDR3, the DNA is TGTGCCAGCAGTCCGCAGACAGGGGGTAGCACTGAAGCTTTCTTT. As protein: CASSPQTGGSTEAFF.

V gene TRBV11-2 combines with J gene TRBJ1-2; TRBD1 matches at 7 bases. After removal of 5 bases from V and 4 bases from J, the junction contained 10 bases not matched to a gene. The CDR3 runs 15 residues. The germline gives CDR1 SGHAT, CDR2 FQNNGV. This chain's CDR3 is CASSPGQAPSYGYTF. CDR3 nucleotides: TGTGCCAGCAGCCCCGGACAGGCGCCAAGCTATGGCTACACCTTC. Full variable domain (remainder filled in from reference TRBV11-2 and TRBJ1-2): EAGVAQSPRYKIIEKRQSVAFWCNPISGHATLYWYQQILGQGPKLLIQFQNNGVVDDSQLPKDRFSAERLKGVDSTLKIQPAKLEDSAVYLCASSPGQAPSYGYTFGSGTRLTVV.

This clone was counted once. The chain employs TRBV5-1 and TRBJ1-4; a weak D match, TRBD1 (6 bases). V was cut by 3 bases and J by 0 bases, with 15 bases left in between. This CDR3 comprises 17 residues. The germline CDR1 and CDR2 sequences are SGHRS and YFSETQ. CDR3 DNA: TGCGCCAGCAGCTCCGGACAGACAATCGCAACTAATGAAAAACTGTTTTTT. It encodes CASSSGQTIATNEKLFF.

J is TRBJ1-1 and V is TRBV2; D remains ambiguous. The length of the CDR3 is 15 residues. V gave up 2 bases and J gave up 2 bases, with 12 bases separating them. CDR1 and CDR2 (germline): SNHLY, FYNNEI. CDR3 coding DNA: TGTGCCAGCAGTGAAAGGGAGGGAATTAACACTGAAGCTTTCTTT. Protein sequence: CASSEREGINTEAFF.